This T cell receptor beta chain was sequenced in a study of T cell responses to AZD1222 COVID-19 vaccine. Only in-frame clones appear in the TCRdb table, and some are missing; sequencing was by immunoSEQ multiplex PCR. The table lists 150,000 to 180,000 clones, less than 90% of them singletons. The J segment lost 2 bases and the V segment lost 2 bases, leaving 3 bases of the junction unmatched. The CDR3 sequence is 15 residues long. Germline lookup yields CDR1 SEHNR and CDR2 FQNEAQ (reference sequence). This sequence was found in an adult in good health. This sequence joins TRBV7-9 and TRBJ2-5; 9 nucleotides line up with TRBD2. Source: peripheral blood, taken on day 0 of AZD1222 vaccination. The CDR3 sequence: CASSLPSGGQETQYF. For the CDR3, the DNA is TGTGCCAGCAGCTTACCGAGCGGGGGGCAAGAGACCCAGTACTTC.